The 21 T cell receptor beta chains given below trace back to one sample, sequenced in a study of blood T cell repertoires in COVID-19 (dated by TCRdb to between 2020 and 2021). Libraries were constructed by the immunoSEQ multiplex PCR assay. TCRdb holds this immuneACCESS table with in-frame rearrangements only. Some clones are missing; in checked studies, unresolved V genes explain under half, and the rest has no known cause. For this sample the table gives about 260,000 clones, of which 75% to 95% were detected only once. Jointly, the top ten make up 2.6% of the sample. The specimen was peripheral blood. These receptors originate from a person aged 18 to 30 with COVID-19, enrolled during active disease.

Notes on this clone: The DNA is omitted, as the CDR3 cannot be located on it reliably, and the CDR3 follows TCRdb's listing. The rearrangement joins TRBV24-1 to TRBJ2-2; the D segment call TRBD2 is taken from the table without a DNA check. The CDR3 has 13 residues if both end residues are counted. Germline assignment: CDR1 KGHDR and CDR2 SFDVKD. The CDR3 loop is CATSDFGAGELFF.

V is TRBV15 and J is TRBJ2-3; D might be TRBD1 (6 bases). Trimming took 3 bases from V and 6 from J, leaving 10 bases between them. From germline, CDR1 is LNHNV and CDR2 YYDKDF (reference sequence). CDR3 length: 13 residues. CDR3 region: CATSSDRPDTQYF. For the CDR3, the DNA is TGTGCCACCAGCAGCGACAGGCCGGATACGCAGTATTTT.

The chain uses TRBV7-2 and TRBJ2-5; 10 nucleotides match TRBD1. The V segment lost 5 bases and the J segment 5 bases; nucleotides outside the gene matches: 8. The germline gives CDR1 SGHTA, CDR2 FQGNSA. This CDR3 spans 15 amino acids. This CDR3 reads CASSTPGQGHETQYF. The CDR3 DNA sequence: TGTGCCAGCAGCACTCCGGGACAGGGGCACGAGACCCAGTACTTC.

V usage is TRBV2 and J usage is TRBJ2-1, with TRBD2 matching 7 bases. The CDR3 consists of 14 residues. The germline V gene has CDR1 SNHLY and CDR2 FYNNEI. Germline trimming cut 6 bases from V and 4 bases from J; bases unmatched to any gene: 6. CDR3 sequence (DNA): TGTGCCAGCAGCCCGGGGGAGGGTTACAATGAGCAGTTCTTC. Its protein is CASSPGEGYNEQFF.

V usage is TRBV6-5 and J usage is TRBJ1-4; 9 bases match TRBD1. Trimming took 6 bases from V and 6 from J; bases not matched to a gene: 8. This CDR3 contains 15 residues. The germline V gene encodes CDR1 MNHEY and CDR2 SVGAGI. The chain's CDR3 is CASSRAGQGYEKLFF. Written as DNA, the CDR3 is TGTGCCAGCAGCCGGGCGGGACAGGGTTATGAAAAACTGTTTTTT.

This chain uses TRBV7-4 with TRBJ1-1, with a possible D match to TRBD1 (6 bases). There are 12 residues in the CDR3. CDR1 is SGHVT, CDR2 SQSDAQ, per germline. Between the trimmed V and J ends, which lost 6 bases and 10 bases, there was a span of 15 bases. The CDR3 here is CASRGHRRAAFF. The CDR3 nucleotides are TGTGCCAGCAGGGGACACCGACGGGCAGCTTTCTTT.

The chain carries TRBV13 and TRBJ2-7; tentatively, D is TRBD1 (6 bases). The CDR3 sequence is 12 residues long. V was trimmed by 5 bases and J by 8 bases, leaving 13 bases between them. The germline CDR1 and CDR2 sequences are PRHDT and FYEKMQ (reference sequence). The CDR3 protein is CASSPGDLKQYF. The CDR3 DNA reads TGTGCCAGCAGCCCAGGGGATTTGAAGCAGTACTTC.

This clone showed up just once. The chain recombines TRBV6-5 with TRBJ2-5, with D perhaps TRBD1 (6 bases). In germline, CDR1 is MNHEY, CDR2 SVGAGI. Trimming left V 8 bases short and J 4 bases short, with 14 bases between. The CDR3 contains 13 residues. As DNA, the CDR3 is TGTGCCAGCCAGGGGCAGGGCCCAGAGACCCAGTACTTC. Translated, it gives CASQGQGPETQYF.

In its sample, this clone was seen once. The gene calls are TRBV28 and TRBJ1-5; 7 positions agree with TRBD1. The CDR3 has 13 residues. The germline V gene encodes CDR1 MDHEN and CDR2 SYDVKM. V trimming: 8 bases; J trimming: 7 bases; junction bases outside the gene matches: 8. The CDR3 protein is CASRQGPRQPQHF. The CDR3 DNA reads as TGTGCCAGCCGACAGGGTCCCAGGCAGCCCCAGCATTTT.

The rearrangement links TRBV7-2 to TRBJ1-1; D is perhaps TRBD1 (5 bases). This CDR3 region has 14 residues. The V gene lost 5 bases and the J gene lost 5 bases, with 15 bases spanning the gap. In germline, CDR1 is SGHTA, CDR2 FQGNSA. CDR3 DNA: TGTGCCAGCAGCCCGCGGGGGGGAGAGACTGAAGCTTTCTTT. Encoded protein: CASSPRGGETEAFF.

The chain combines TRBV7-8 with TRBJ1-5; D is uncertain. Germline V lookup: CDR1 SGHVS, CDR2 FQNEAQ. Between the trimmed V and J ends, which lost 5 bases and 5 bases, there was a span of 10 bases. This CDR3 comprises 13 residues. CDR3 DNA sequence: TGTGCCAGCAGCCCGGGAAGGGATCAGCCCCAGCATTTT. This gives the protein CASSPGRDQPQHF. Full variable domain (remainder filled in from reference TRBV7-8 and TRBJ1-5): GAGVSQSPRYKVAKRGQDVALRCDPISGHVSLFWYQQALGQGPEFLTYFQNEAQLDKSGLPSDRFFAERPEGSVSTLKIQRTQQEDSAVYLCASSPGRDQPQHFGDGTRLSIL.

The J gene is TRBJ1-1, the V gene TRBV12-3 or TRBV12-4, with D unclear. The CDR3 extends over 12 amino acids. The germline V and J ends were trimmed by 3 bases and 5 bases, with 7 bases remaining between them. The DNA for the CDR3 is TGTGCCAGCAGTTTTGTTGAGACTGAAGCTTTCTTT. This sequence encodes CASSFVETEAFF.

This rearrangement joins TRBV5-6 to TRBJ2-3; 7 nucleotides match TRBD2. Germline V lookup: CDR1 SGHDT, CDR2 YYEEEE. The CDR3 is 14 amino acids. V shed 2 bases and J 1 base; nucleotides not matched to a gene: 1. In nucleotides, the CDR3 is TGTGCCAGCAGCTTTCTAGCGGGCACAGATACGCAGTATTTT. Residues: CASSFLAGTDTQYF.

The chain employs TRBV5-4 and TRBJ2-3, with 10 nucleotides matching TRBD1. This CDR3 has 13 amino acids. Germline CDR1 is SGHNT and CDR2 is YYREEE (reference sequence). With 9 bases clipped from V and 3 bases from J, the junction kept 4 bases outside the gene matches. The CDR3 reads CATWTGGTDTQYF. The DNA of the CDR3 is TGTGCCACCTGGACAGGGGGAACAGATACGCAGTATTTT.

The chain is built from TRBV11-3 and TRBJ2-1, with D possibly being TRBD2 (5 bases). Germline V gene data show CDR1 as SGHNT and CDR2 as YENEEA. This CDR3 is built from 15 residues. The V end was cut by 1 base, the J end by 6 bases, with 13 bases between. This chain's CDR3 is CASSLGFLALNEQFF. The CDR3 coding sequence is TGTGCCAGCAGCTTAGGTTTCTTAGCGCTCAATGAGCAGTTCTTC.

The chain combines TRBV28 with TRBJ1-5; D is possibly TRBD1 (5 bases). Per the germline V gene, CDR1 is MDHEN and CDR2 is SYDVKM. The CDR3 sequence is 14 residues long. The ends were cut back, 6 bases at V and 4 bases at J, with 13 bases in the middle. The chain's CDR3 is CASRPWEGNQPQHF. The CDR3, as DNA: TGTGCCAGCAGGCCGTGGGAGGGGAATCAGCCCCAGCATTTT.

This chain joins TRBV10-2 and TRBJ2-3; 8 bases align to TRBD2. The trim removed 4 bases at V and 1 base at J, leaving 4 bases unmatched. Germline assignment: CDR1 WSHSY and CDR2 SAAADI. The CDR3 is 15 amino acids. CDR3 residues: CASSGLAGGTDTQYF. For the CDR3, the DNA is TGCGCCAGCAGTGGTCTAGCGGGCGGCACAGATACGCAGTATTTT.

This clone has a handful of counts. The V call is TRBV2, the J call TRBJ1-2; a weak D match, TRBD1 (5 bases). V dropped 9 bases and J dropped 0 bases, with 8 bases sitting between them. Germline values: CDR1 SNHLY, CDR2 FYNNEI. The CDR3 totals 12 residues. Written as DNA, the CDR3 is TGTGCCAGTGTGACAGCTAACTATGGCTACACCTTC. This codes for CASVTANYGYTF.

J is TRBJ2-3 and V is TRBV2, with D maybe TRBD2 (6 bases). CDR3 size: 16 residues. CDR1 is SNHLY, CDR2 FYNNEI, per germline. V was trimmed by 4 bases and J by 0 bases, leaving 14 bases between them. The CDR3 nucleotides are TGTGCCAGCAGTGTCGGTTGGGGGACTAGCACAGATACGCAGTATTTT. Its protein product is CASSVGWGTSTDTQYF.

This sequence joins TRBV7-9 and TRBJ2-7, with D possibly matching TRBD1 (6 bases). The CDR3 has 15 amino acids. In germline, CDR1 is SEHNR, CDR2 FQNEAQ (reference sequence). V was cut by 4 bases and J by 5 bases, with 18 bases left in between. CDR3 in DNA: TGTGCCAGCAGCTCGAGGGGACACCCCTCAGACGAGCAGTACTTC. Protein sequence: CASSSRGHPSDEQYF.

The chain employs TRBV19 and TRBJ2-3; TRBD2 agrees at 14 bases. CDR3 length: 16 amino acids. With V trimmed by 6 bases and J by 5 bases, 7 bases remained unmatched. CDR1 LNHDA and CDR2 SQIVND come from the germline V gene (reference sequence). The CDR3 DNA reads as TGTGCCAGTAGGAAGGGACTAGCGGGAGAGGGAGATACGCAGTATTTT. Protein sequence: CASRKGLAGEGDTQYF.